The clone carrying this T cell receptor beta chain was detected a few times. V lost 6 bases and J lost 2; bases outside the gene matches: 8. In germline, CDR1 is MDHEN, CDR2 SYDVKM. This CDR3 contains 15 residues. TCRdb re-called the 5' RACE reads with MiXCR, one entry per CDR3 protein. Among 700,000 or so distinct CDR3 sequences listed, 8% to 9% were seen once. These data originate in a study of identical twins. The same data also went into a second study, on yellow fever vaccine responses in identical twins. That report adds: Twin vaccine T cell responses reportedly seemed partly convergent, partly personalized.

Source material: PBMCs. This clonotype was sampled from a woman younger than 35 in good health. The V call is TRBV28, the J call TRBJ2-7, with 9 nucleotides matching TRBD1. DNA for the CDR3: TGTGCCAGCAGCAGACCCGGGACAGGGCCCTACGAGCAGTACTTC. Its protein is CASSRPGTGPYEQYF.